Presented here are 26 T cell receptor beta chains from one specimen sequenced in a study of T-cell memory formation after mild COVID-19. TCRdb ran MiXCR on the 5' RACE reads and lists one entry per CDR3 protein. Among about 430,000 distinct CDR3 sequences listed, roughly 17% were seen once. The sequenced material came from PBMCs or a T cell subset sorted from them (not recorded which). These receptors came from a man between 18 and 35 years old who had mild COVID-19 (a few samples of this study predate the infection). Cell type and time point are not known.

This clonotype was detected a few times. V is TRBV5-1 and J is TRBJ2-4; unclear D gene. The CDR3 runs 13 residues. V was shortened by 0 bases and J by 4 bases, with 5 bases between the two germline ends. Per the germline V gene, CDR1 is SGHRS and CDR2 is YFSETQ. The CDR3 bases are TGCGCCAGCAGCTTGGAAGGAAAAAACATTCAGTACTTC. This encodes CASSLEGKNIQYF.

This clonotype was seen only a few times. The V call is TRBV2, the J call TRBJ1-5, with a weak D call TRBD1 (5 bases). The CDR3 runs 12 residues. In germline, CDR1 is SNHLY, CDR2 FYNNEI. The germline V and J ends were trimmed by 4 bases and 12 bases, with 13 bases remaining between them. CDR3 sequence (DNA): TGTGCCAGCAGTGCGGTCCGCCAGGGCCAGCATTTT. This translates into CASSAVRQGQHF.

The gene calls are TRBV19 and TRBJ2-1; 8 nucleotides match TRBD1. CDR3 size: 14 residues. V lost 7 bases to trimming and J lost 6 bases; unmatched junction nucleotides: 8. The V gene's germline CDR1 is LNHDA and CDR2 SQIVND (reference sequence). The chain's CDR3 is CASTPTGATNEQFF. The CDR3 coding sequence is TGTGCCAGTACCCCGACAGGGGCAACCAATGAGCAGTTCTTC.

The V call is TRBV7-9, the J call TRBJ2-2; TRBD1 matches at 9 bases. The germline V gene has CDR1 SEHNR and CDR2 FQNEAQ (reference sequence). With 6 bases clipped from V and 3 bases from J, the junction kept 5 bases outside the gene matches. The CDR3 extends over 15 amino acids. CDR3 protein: CASSHWTGDTGELFF. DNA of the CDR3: TGTGCCAGCAGTCACTGGACAGGGGACACCGGGGAGCTGTTTTTT. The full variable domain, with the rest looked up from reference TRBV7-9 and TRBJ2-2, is DTGVSQNPRHKITKRGQNVTFRCDPISEHNRLYWYRQTLGQGPEFLTYFQNEAQLEKSRLLSDRFSAERPKGSFSTLEIQRTEQGDSAMYLCASSHWTGDTGELFFGEGSRLTVL.

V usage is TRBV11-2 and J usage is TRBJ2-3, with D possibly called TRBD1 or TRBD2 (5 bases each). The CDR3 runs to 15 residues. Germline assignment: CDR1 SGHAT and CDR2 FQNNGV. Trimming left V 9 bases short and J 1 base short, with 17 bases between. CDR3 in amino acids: CASAGAPLGTDTQYF. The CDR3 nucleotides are TGTGCCAGTGCCGGGGCTCCCTTGGGCACAGATACGCAGTATTTT.

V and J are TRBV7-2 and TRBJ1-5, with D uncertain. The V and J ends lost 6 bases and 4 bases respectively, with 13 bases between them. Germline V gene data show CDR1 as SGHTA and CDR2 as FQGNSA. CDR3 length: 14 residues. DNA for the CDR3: TGTGCCAGCAGTTACGGACCCGATAATCAGCCCCAGCATTTT. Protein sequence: CASSYGPDNQPQHF. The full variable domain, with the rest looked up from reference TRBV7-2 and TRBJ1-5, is GAGVSQSPSNKVTEKGKDVELRCDPISGHTALYWYRQSLGQGLEFLIYFQGNSAPDKSGLPSDRFSAERTGGSVSTLTIQRTQQEDSAVYLCASSYGPDNQPQHFGDGTRLSIL.

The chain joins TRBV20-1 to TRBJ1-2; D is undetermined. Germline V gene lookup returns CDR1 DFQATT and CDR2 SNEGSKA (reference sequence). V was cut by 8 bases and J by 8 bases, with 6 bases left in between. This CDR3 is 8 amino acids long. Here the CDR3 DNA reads TGCAGTCCTATAGGCTACACCTTC. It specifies CSPIGYTF.

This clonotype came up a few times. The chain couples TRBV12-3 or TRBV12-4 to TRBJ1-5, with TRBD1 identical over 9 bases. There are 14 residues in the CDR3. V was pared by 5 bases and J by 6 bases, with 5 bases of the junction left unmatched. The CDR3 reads CASSHGTGIQPQHF. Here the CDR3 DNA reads TGTGCCAGCAGTCACGGGACAGGGATTCAGCCCCAGCATTTT.

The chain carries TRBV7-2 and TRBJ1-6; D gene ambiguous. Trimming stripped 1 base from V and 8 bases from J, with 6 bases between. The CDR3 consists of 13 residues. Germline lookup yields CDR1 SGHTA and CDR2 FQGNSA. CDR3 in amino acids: CASSLDPDSPLHF. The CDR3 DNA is TGTGCCAGCAGCTTAGACCCGGATTCACCCCTCCACTTT.

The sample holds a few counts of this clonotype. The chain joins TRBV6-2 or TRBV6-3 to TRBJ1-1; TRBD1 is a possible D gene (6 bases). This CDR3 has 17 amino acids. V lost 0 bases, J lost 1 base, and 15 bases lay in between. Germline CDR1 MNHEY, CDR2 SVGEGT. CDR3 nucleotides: TGTGCCAGCAGTTACTCGATAGGGGGAGAGGCGAACACTGAAGCTTTCTTT. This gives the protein CASSYSIGGEANTEAFF.

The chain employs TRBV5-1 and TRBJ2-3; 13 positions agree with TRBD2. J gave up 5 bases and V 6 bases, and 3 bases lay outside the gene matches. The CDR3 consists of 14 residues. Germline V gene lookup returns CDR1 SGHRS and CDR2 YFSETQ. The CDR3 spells CASTRTSGGDTQYF. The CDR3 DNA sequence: TGCGCCAGCACCAGGACTAGCGGGGGAGATACGCAGTATTTT.

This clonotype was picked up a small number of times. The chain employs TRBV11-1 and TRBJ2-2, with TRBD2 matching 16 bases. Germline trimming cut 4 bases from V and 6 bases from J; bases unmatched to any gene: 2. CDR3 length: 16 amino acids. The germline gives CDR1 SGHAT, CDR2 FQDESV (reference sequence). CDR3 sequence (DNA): TGTGCCAGCAGCTCTGGGACTAGCGGGGGGGCCGGGGAGCTGTTTTTT. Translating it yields CASSSGTSGGAGELFF.

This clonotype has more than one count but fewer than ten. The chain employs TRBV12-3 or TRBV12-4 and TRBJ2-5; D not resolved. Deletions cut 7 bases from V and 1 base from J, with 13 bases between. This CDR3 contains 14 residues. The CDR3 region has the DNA TGTGCCAGCACCTCGTGGCCGTCCCAAGAGACCCAGTACTTC. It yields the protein CASTSWPSQETQYF.

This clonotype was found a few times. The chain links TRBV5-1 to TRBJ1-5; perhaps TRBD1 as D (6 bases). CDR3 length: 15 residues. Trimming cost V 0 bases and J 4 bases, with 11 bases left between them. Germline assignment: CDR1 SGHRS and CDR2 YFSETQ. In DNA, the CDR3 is TGCGCCAGCAGCTTGGGGGGGCAGGAGAATCAGCCCCAGCATTTT. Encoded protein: CASSLGGQENQPQHF.

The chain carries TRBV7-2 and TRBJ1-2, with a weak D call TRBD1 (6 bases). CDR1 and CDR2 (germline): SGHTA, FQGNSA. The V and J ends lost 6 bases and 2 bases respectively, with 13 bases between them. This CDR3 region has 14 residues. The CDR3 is CASSRTGFNYGYTF. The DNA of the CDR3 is TGTGCCAGCAGTCGAACAGGGTTCAACTATGGCTACACCTTC. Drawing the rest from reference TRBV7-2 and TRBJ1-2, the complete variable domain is GAGVSQSPSNKVTEKGKDVELRCDPISGHTALYWYRQSLGQGLEFLIYFQGNSAPDKSGLPSDRFSAERTGGSVSTLTIQRTQQEDSAVYLCASSRTGFNYGYTFGSGTRLTVV.

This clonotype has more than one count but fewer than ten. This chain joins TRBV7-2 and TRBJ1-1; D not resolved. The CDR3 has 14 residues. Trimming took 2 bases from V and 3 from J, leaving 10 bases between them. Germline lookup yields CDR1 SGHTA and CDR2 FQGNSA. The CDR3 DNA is TGTGCCAGCAGCTTATATGGGTGGTACACTGAAGCTTTCTTT. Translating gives CASSLYGWYTEAFF.

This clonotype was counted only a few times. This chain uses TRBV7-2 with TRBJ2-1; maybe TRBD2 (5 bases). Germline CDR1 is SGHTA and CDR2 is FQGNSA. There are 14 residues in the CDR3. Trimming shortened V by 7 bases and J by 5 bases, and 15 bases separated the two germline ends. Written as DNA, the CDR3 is TGTGCCAGCACCCCCCGGGGTGGCCACAATGAGCAGTTCTTC. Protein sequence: CASTPRGGHNEQFF.

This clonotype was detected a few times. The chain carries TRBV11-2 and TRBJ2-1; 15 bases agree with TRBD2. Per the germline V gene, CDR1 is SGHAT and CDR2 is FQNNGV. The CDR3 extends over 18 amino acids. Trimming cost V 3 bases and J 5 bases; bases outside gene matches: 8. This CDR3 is CASSLYGLAGGQDNEQFF. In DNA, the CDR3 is TGTGCCAGCAGCTTGTATGGACTAGCGGGGGGGCAGGACAATGAGCAGTTCTTC.

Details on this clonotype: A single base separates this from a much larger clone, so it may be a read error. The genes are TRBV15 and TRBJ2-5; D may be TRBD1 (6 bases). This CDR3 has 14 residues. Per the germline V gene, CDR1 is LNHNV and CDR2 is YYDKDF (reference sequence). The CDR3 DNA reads TGTTCCACCAGCAGAGAGGACAGAAAAGAGACCCAGTACTTC. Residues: CSTSREDRKETQYF.

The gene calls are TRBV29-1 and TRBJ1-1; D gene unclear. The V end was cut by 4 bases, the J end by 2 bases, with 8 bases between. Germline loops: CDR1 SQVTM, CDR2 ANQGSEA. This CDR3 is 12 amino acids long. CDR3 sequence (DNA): TGCAGCGTTGCGTTCCCCAACACTGAAGCTTTCTTT. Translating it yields CSVAFPNTEAFF.

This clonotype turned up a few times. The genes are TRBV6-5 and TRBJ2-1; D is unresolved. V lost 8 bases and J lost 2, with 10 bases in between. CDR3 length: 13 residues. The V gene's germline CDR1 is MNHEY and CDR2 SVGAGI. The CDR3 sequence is CASGIGPYNEQFF. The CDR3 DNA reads TGTGCCAGCGGAATAGGGCCCTACAATGAGCAGTTCTTC.

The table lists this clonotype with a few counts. CDR3 residues: CSARNGYEAFF. The DNA of the CDR3 is TGCAGTGCTAGGAACGGTTATGAAGCTTTCTTT. J is TRBJ1-1 and V is TRBV20-1; unclear D gene. The V end lost 3 bases, the J end lost 7 bases, and 9 bases lay between the germline ends. The CDR3 length is 11 residues. Germline CDR1 and CDR2: DFQATT and SNEGSKA (reference sequence).

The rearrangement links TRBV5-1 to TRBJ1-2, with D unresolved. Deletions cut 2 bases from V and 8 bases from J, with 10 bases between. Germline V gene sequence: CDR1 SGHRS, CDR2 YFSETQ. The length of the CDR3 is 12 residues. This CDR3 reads CASSFAEQGYTF. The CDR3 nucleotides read TGCGCCAGCAGCTTTGCGGAGCAAGGCTACACCTTC. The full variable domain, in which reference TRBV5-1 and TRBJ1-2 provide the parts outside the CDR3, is KAGVTQTPRYLIKTRGQQVTLSCSPISGHRSVSWYQQTPGQGLQFLFEYFSETQRNKGNFPGRFSGRQFSNSRSEMNVSTLELGDSALYLCASSFAEQGYTFGSGTRLTVV.

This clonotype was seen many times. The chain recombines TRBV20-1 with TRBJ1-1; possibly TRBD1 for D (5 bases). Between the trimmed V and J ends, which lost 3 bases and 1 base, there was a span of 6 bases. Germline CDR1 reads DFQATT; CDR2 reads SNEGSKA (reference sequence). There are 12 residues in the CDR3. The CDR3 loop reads CSASQGNTEAFF. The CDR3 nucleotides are TGCAGTGCTAGCCAGGGGAACACTGAAGCTTTCTTT.

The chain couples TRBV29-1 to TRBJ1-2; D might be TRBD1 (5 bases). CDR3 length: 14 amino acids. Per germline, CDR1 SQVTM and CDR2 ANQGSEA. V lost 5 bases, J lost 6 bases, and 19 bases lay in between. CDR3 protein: CSVQTWGLSNGYTF. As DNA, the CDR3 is TGCAGCGTTCAAACCTGGGGCCTTTCTAATGGCTACACCTTC.

The CDR3 reads CASSRSGGNTDTQYF. CDR3 coding DNA: TGTGCCAGCAGCCGCAGCGGGGGGAACACAGATACGCAGTATTTT. The rearrangement uses TRBV3-1 and TRBJ2-3, with 9 bases aligning to TRBD2. The CDR3 has 15 amino acids. After removal of 4 bases from V and 2 bases from J, the junction contained 4 bases not matched to a gene. In germline, CDR1 is LGHDT, CDR2 YNNKEL (reference sequence).